The 32 T cell receptor beta chains below all came from one sample that was sequenced in a study of blood T cell repertoires in COVID-19. Profiling relied on immunoSEQ multiplex PCR, and the TCRdb table lists in-frame clones only, not all of them. The profile shows over 100,000 clones, over 65% of them singletons. The sequenced sample was peripheral blood. Every receptor here comes from a woman aged 60-70 years with acute or convalescent COVID-19.

V gene TRBV5-1 combines with J gene TRBJ2-5; a weak D match, TRBD1 (8 bases). V gave up 4 bases and J gave up 3 bases, with 19 bases separating them. Germline V gene lookup returns CDR1 SGHRS and CDR2 YFSETQ. CDR3 length: 16 residues. The CDR3 DNA follows: TGCGCCAGCAGCGTAAACCCCACAGGGGGGGAAGAGACCCAGTACTTC. It specifies CASSVNPTGGEETQYF.

The chain is built from TRBV19 and TRBJ1-1; maybe TRBD1 (5 bases). CDR1 LNHDA and CDR2 SQIVND come from the germline V gene (reference sequence). V shed 5 bases and J shed 7 bases, with 14 bases lying between them. The CDR3 length is 13 residues. The CDR3 here is CASSVRTINEAFF. The CDR3 DNA reads TGTGCCAGTAGTGTCAGGACAATCAATGAAGCTTTCTTT.

V and J are TRBV18 and TRBJ2-1; possible D gene TRBD2, 7 bases. V dropped 3 bases and J dropped 5 bases, with 32 bases sitting between them. From germline, CDR1 is KGHSH and CDR2 LQKENI. This CDR3 contains 21 residues. CDR3 region: CASSPSGYRALADAGDNEQFF. The CDR3, as DNA: TGTGCCAGCTCACCCTCTGGTTACAGGGCCCTAGCGGACGCGGGGGACAATGAGCAGTTCTTC.

V gene TRBV11-2 combines with J gene TRBJ1-5; D may be TRBD1 (5 bases). V was cut by 3 bases and J by 5 bases, with 8 bases left in between. Germline V CDR1 and CDR2: SGHAT, FQNNGV. The CDR3 totals 13 residues. The CDR3 protein is CASSFSGDQPQHF. In DNA, the CDR3 is TGTGCCAGCAGCTTCTCGGGGGATCAGCCCCAGCATTTT.

This chain joins TRBV18 and TRBJ1-1, with TRBD1 as a possible D gene (6 bases). The germline V gene has CDR1 KGHSH and CDR2 LQKENI. This CDR3 has 15 residues. Trimming removed 3 bases from V and 1 base from J, with 12 bases in between. The CDR3 DNA follows: TGTGCCAGCTCACCGGGACACCATGAGAACACTGAAGCTTTCTTT. It yields the protein CASSPGHHENTEAFF.

The V and J genes are TRBV19 and TRBJ1-5; 7 bases are a match to TRBD1. After removal of 4 bases from V and 3 bases from J, the junction contained 12 bases not matched to a gene. The V gene's germline CDR1 is LNHDA and CDR2 SQIVND (reference sequence). The CDR3 length is 17 residues. The CDR3 DNA sequence: TGTGCCAGTAGTACCCCTGCAGGGGGGAATATCAATCAGCCCCAGCATTTT. This sequence encodes CASSTPAGGNINQPQHF.

The chain recombines TRBV28 with TRBJ2-1; TRBD1 agrees at 9 bases. Germline V CDR1 and CDR2: MDHEN, SYDVKM. The CDR3 runs 14 residues. J was trimmed by 5 bases and V by 7 bases; bases with no gene match: 6. CDR3 amino acids: CASKTGTGNNEQFF. CDR3 nucleotide sequence: TGTGCCAGCAAAACCGGGACAGGGAACAATGAGCAGTTCTTC.

This rearrangement joins TRBV6-2 or TRBV6-3 to TRBJ2-7; weak D call: TRBD1 (6 bases). CDR3 length: 14 residues. V gave up 1 base and J gave up 2 bases, with 9 bases separating them. Germline CDR1 is MNHEY and CDR2 is SVGEGT. The CDR3 bases are TGTGCCAGCAGTTACTTCACAGGGACCTACGAGCAGTACTTC. Encoded protein: CASSYFTGTYEQYF.

This clone was seen just once. This chain joins TRBV12-3 or TRBV12-4 and TRBJ1-5; a weak D match, TRBD1 (5 bases). V was clipped by 6 bases and J by 7 bases, with 10 bases between them. The CDR3 has 12 amino acids. The CDR3 sequence: CASRVRGQPQHF. The CDR3 nucleotides read TGTGCCAGCAGGGTTAGGGGCCAGCCCCAGCATTTT.

The chain couples TRBV11-1 to TRBJ1-2; 7 nucleotides agree with TRBD1. Germline trimming cut 5 bases from V and 8 bases from J; bases unmatched to any gene: 5. The germline V gene has CDR1 SGHAT and CDR2 FQDESV (reference sequence). The CDR3 is made up of 12 amino acids. The CDR3 loop reads CASSPDRDGYTF. CDR3 in DNA: TGTGCCAGCAGCCCAGACAGGGACGGCTACACCTTC. The full variable domain, with the rest looked up from reference TRBV11-1 and TRBJ1-2, is EAEVAQSPRYKITEKSQAVAFWCDPISGHATLYWYRQILGQGPELLVQFQDESVVDDSQLPKDRFSAERLKGVDSTLKIQPAELGDSAMYLCASSPDRDGYTFGSGTRLTVV.

J is TRBJ2-5 and V is TRBV15; perhaps TRBD1 as D (6 bases). V was shortened by 5 bases and J by 4 bases, with 14 bases between the two germline ends. This CDR3 is built from 14 residues. Per the germline V gene, CDR1 is LNHNV and CDR2 is YYDKDF (reference sequence). The CDR3 DNA reads as TGTGCCACCAGCCTTGCCGCCAGGGGAGAGACCCAGTACTTC. Amino acids: CATSLAARGETQYF.

The chain carries TRBV28 and TRBJ1-3, with 10 bases matching TRBD1. After removal of 8 bases from V and 2 bases from J, the junction contained 6 bases not matched to a gene. This CDR3 has 15 residues. The germline CDR1 and CDR2 sequences are MDHEN and SYDVKM. CDR3 nucleotides: TGTGCCAGCGTCGAAGGGACAGGGGCTGGAAACACCATATATTTT. Its protein is CASVEGTGAGNTIYF.

This clone was counted a single time. The V call is TRBV5-5, the J call TRBJ2-1; 7 bases are shared with TRBD1. The CDR3 has 14 residues. Germline loops: CDR1 SGHKS, CDR2 YYEKEE (reference sequence). Unmatched junction bases numbered 11, after V lost 4 bases and J lost 10 bases. In nucleotides, the CDR3 is TGTGCCAGCAGCCACCGGACAGGCTGGGGCGAGCAGTTCTTC. It encodes CASSHRTGWGEQFF.

CDR3 region: CASSMVRETEAFF. CDR3 DNA: TGTGCCAGTAGTATGGTCAGGGAAACTGAAGCTTTCTTT. V usage is TRBV19 and J usage is TRBJ1-1, with D possibly matching TRBD1 (5 bases). V lost 3 bases to trimming and J lost 5 bases, with 10 bases between them. The CDR3 runs to 13 residues. CDR1 is LNHDA, CDR2 SQIVND, per germline (reference sequence).

V gene TRBV18 combines with J gene TRBJ2-7; 10 positions agree with TRBD1. With 6 bases clipped from V and 7 bases from J, the junction kept 12 bases outside the gene matches. This CDR3 contains 15 residues. The germline V gene encodes CDR1 KGHSH and CDR2 LQKENI. CDR3 region: CASSRSVGQGSEQYF. CDR3 DNA sequence: TGTGCCAGCTCCCGTAGCGTGGGACAGGGGTCGGAGCAGTACTTC.

The genes are TRBV5-1 and TRBJ1-1; 8 positions agree with TRBD1. There are 14 residues in the CDR3. V gave up 0 bases and J gave up 4 bases; unmatched junction bases: 2. Germline CDR1 and CDR2: SGHRS and YFSETQ. The CDR3 protein is CASSLGQGATEAFF. The CDR3 nucleotides read TGCGCCAGCAGCTTGGGTCAGGGGGCCACTGAAGCTTTCTTT.

V is TRBV5-1 and J is TRBJ1-4; D ambiguous. The germline V gene has CDR1 SGHRS and CDR2 YFSETQ. The CDR3 is made up of 15 amino acids. Trimming shortened V by 3 bases and J by 7 bases, and 16 bases separated the two germline ends. The DNA of the CDR3 is TGCGCCAGCAGCTCTCAGGACTCCGCGCTTGAAAAACTGTTTTTT. Its translation: CASSSQDSALEKLFF.

The V and J genes are TRBV29-1 and TRBJ1-5; 7 nucleotides align to TRBD1. CDR1 and CDR2 (germline): SQVTM, ANQGSEA. CDR3 size: 14 residues. J lost 5 bases, V lost 4 bases, and 8 bases had no gene match. For the CDR3, the DNA is TGCAGCGTTGGGGGACAGCGCCGGGATCAGCCCCAGCATTTT. It translates to CSVGGQRRDQPQHF. Based on the CDR3 plus reference TRBV29-1 and TRBJ1-5, the full variable domain is SAVISQKPSRDICQRGTSLTIQCQVDSQVTMMFWYRQQPGQSLTLIATANQGSEATYESGFVIDKFPISRPNLTFSTLTVSNMSPEDSSIYLCSVGGQRRDQPQHFGDGTRLSIL.

This clone was detected only a few times. The V gene is TRBV19, the J gene TRBJ1-1; TRBD1 matches 9 bases. This CDR3 is built from 15 residues. CDR1 and CDR2 (germline): LNHDA, SQIVND (reference sequence). The V and J ends lost 5 bases and 4 bases, in that order; junction bases with no gene match: 8. The CDR3 loop reads CASSRGDRVGTEAFF. CDR3 sequence (DNA): TGTGCCAGTAGTCGGGGGGACAGGGTGGGCACTGAAGCTTTCTTT.

V gene TRBV28 combines with J gene TRBJ2-2, with TRBD2 matching 14 bases. The germline CDR1 and CDR2 sequences are MDHEN and SYDVKM. V lost 5 bases, J lost 1 base, and 3 bases stayed unmatched. The length of the CDR3 is 17 residues. The CDR3 nucleotides read TGTGCCAGCAGTGGCGGACTAGCGGGAGGGAACACCGGGGAGCTGTTTTTT. It is translated as CASSGGLAGGNTGELFF.

This chain uses TRBV13 with TRBJ1-1; TRBD1 might be the D (6 bases). The germline V gene has CDR1 PRHDT and CDR2 FYEKMQ (reference sequence). V was shortened by 4 bases and J by 1 base, with 13 bases between the two germline ends. This CDR3 has 15 amino acids. CDR3 nucleotide sequence: TGTGCCAGCAGCTCACCCCTGGGACAGAACACTGAAGCTTTCTTT. This codes for CASSSPLGQNTEAFF.

The chain recombines TRBV5-1 with TRBJ1-1; possible D gene TRBD1, 6 bases. The CDR3 consists of 13 residues. Germline V gene sequence: CDR1 SGHRS, CDR2 YFSETQ. V was trimmed by 2 bases and J by 8 bases, leaving 13 bases between them. The CDR3: CASSFNRELEAFF. In DNA, the CDR3 is TGCGCCAGCAGCTTTAACAGGGAATTGGAAGCTTTCTTT.

The V call is TRBV2, the J call TRBJ1-5, with 7 bases aligning to TRBD1. The CDR3 has 13 amino acids. Germline V gene lookup returns CDR1 SNHLY and CDR2 FYNNEI. V gave up 5 bases and J gave up 7 bases; unmatched junction bases: 5. DNA for the CDR3: TGTGCCAGCAGTAAAGACAGGGACCAGCCCCAGCATTTT. It yields the protein CASSKDRDQPQHF.

The chain combines TRBV5-1 with TRBJ1-1; D call uncertain. This CDR3 spans 14 amino acids. Germline V gene sequence: CDR1 SGHRS, CDR2 YFSETQ. The V gene lost 7 bases and the J gene lost 0 bases, with 13 bases spanning the gap. The CDR3 coding sequence is TGCGCCAGCTCCCAGGAAGCCATGAACACTGAAGCTTTCTTT. Its translation is CASSQEAMNTEAFF.

This chain connects TRBV28 to TRBJ1-5, with D maybe TRBD1 (6 bases). The CDR3 is made up of 15 amino acids. V was clipped by 7 bases and J by 3 bases, with 16 bases between them. Per germline, CDR1 MDHEN and CDR2 SYDVKM. CDR3 region: CASNIVQGNNQPQHF. The CDR3 DNA sequence: TGTGCCAGCAATATAGTACAGGGTAACAATCAGCCCCAGCATTTT.

The chain employs TRBV5-1 and TRBJ2-1, with 11 bases that match TRBD2. The J segment lost 0 bases and the V segment lost 4 bases, leaving 6 bases of the junction unmatched. This CDR3 is built from 17 residues. Germline loops: CDR1 SGHRS, CDR2 YFSETQ. In DNA form, the CDR3 reads TGCGCCAGCAGCGGACGGACTAGCGGGCCCTCCTACAATGAGCAGTTCTTC. Protein sequence: CASSGRTSGPSYNEQFF. Looking up the rest from reference TRBV5-1 and TRBJ2-1 gives the full variable domain: KAGVTQTPRYLIKTRGQQVTLSCSPISGHRSVSWYQQTPGQGLQFLFEYFSETQRNKGNFPGRFSGRQFSNSRSEMNVSTLELGDSALYLCASSGRTSGPSYNEQFFGPGTRLTVL.

J is TRBJ2-1 and V is TRBV28; TRBD2 matches 8 bases. This CDR3 region has 15 residues. CDR1 MDHEN and CDR2 SYDVKM come from the germline V gene. The V gene end was trimmed by 4 bases and the J gene end by 4 bases; junction bases not matched to a gene: 6. The CDR3 protein is CASSSPREVYNEQFF. As DNA, the CDR3 is TGTGCCAGCAGTTCCCCGCGGGAGGTGTACAATGAGCAGTTCTTC.

The chain is built from TRBV19 and TRBJ2-2; D remains ambiguous. The germline CDR1 and CDR2 sequences are LNHDA and SQIVND (reference sequence). The CDR3 sequence is 12 residues long. Deletions cut 3 bases from V and 7 bases from J, with 6 bases between. The CDR3 protein is CASSIEVGELFF. CDR3 nucleotides: TGTGCCAGTAGTATCGAGGTCGGGGAGCTGTTTTTT.

The J gene is TRBJ1-2, the V gene TRBV18; D perhaps matches TRBD1 (6 bases). Trimming shortened V by 3 bases and J by 6 bases, and 17 bases separated the two germline ends. The length of the CDR3 is 15 residues. Germline V CDR1 and CDR2: KGHSH, LQKENI. This chain's CDR3 is CASSPQQGTSDGYTF. The CDR3 region has the DNA TGTGCCAGCTCACCCCAACAGGGTACCTCGGATGGCTACACCTTC.

The chain carries TRBV19 and TRBJ2-5; possible D gene TRBD1, 8 bases. From germline, CDR1 is LNHDA and CDR2 SQIVND (reference sequence). The V gene lost 9 bases and the J gene lost 5 bases, with 19 bases spanning the gap. The CDR3 length is 14 residues. CDR3 loop: CASDPTGEGETQYF. Written as DNA, the CDR3 is TGTGCCAGCGACCCGACAGGGGAGGGGGAGACCCAGTACTTC. The whole variable domain, filled in from reference TRBV19 and TRBJ2-5, reads DGGITQSPKYLFRKEGQNVTLSCEQNLNHDAMYWYRQDPGQGLRLIYYSQIVNDFQKGDIAEGYSVSREKKESFPLTVTSAQKNPTAFYLCASDPTGEGETQYFGPGTRLLVL.

The chain couples TRBV6-5 to TRBJ1-1; no clear D. CDR3 size: 11 residues. Per germline, CDR1 MNHEY and CDR2 SVGAGI. The CDR3 nucleotides read TGTGTAGTTACGTGGAACACTGAAGCTTTCTTT. This translates into CVVTWNTEAFF.

The CDR3 region has the DNA TGTGCCAGTAGAAGCCAGGGGTCCTTGAATGAAAAACTGTTTTTT. Amino acids: CASRSQGSLNEKLFF. V gene TRBV19 combines with J gene TRBJ1-4; D is perhaps TRBD1 (6 bases). This CDR3 contains 15 residues. Deletions cut 6 bases from V and 5 bases from J, with 16 bases between. The germline V gene has CDR1 LNHDA and CDR2 SQIVND (reference sequence).